This paragraph covers one TCR beta chain sequence. The target antigen is unknown. The PCR ran on 60 Vbeta and 13 Jbeta primers. Repertoires were generated with immunoSEQ multiplex PCR, while TCRdb's copy carries only in-frame clones and drops some. Reported are fewer than 95,000 clones; the ten largest clones contain 5%. This sample was included in a study of cytomegalovirus exposure and HLA in healthy donors. Study-level results: Using a false discovery rate of 0.05, a later analysis showed that approximately 17,000 TCR beta sequences were associated with HLA alleles. The study had only CMV serostatus as immune exposure information. Later analysis reportedly placed an Asian-associated ancestry cluster below the roughly 690-donor mean in N-insertions. In a later analysis, DRB1 alleles had the most associated TCRs; HLA-C alleles the fewest.

Specimen: PBMCs. The clonotype originates from a woman aged 40-49 years in good health and CMV-seropositive.

This chain's CDR3 is CASSLSGGGEQYF. The DNA of the CDR3 is TGTGCCAGCAGCCTGAGCGGGGGGGGCGAGCAGTACTTC. The rearrangement joins TRBV9 to TRBJ2-5, with 10 bases fitting TRBD2. The J call may be in error: the DNA end matches TRBJ2-7 better. Germline values: CDR1 SGDLS, CDR2 YYNGEE. This CDR3 comprises 13 residues.